A selection of T cell receptor beta chains follows, all from one sample in a study of tumor T cells in aggressive B-cell lymphoma. Assay: immunoSEQ multiplex PCR; the TCRdb copy retains only in-frame clones and omits some. The sample holds approximately 2,800 clones, 85% seen once. The specimen was tumor tissue. The receptors originated from an adult with diffuse large B cell lymphoma. Some clones in this sample may be carry-over from other donors' samples. The CDR3 runs from the conserved cysteine through the conserved F or W. A D gene is named only where the DNA matches it firmly. Only some rows state a clone size, as once, few, many or a class for expanded clones.

V gene: TRBV5-6
clone size: .
J gene: TRBJ1-4
D gene: .
CDR3 DNA: TGTGCCAGCAGTTCCGGCGGGGCGCGTGAAAAACTGTTTTTT
CDR3 protein: CASSSGGAREKLFF

V gene: TRBV6-4
clone size: .
J gene: TRBJ1-1
D gene: .
CDR3 DNA: TGTGCCAGCAGGATGAACATGAACACTGAAGCTTTCTTT
CDR3 protein: CASRMNMNTEAFF

V gene: TRBV18
clone size: .
J gene: TRBJ1-3
D gene: .
CDR3 DNA: TGTGCCAGCTCTGCTGGGACTTCAGCTGGAAACACCATATATTTT
CDR3 protein: CASSAGTSAGNTIYF

V gene: TRBV18
clone size: .
J gene: TRBJ2-2
D gene: TRBD2
CDR3 DNA: TGTGCCAGCTCACCAGGGACTAGCGGGACCGGGGAACTGTTTTTT
CDR3 protein: CASSPGTSGTGELFF

V gene: TRBV29-1
clone size: .
J gene: TRBJ1-1
D gene: .
CDR3 DNA: TGCAGCACCACCCCGATAGAGGGAGCTTTCTTT
CDR3 protein: CSTTPIEGAFF

V gene: TRBV19
clone size: .
J gene: TRBJ1-2
D gene: TRBD1
CDR3 DNA: TGTGCCAGTAGTCCCGGGACAGCTTTCTATGGCTACACCTTC
CDR3 protein: CASSPGTAFYGYTF

V gene: TRBV4-3
clone size: once
J gene: TRBJ2-7
D gene: TRBD1
CDR3 DNA: TGCGCCAGCAGCTTAGACAGGGCCACCTACGAGCAGTACTTC
CDR3 protein: CASSLDRATYEQYF

V gene: TRBV11-2
clone size: once
J gene: TRBJ2-5
D gene: TRBD1
CDR3 DNA: TGTGCCAGCAGCACTGGGACAGACCTCCGGGAGACCCAGTACTTC
CDR3 protein: CASSTGTDLRETQYF

V gene: TRBV7-2
clone size: .
J gene: TRBJ1-1
D gene: .
CDR3 DNA: TGTGCCAGCAGCCCGTGGGGCGGGGGGCGACTCGCTGAAGCTTTCTTT
CDR3 protein: CASSPWGGGRLAEAFF

V gene: TRBV5-6
clone size: few
J gene: TRBJ2-7
D gene: .
CDR3 DNA: TGTGCCAGCAGCTTGGCCGGGGTACAGGGTGGGTACTTC
CDR3 protein: CASSLAGVQGGYF

V gene: TRBV6-1
clone size: .
J gene: TRBJ1-6
D gene: TRBD1
CDR3 DNA: TGTGCCAGCAGAACGGGACAGGGGCATGATTCACCCCTCCACTTT
CDR3 protein: CASRTGQGHDSPLHF

V gene: TRBV9
clone size: .
J gene: TRBJ2-5
D gene: .
CDR3 DNA: TGTGCCAGCAGCGTAGGGCAGGGGTTGGAGACCCAGTACTTC
CDR3 protein: CASSVGQGLETQYF

V gene: TRBV9
clone size: few
J gene: TRBJ2-3
D gene: TRBD2
CDR3 DNA: TGTGCCAGCAGCACTTGGACTAGCAAAGATACGCAGTATTTT
CDR3 protein: CASSTWTSKDTQYF

V gene: TRBV11-2
clone size: .
J gene: TRBJ2-7
D gene: .
CDR3 DNA: TGTGCCAGTGCCGGGGGTTCTCCTGGAGAGCAGTACTTC
CDR3 protein: CASAGGSPGEQYF

V gene: TRBV6-5
clone size: .
J gene: TRBJ1-4
D gene: .
CDR3 DNA: TGTGCCAGCAGTATCCAAAGCGGGAACGAAAAACTGTTTTTT
CDR3 protein: CASSIQSGNEKLFF

V gene: TRBV28
clone size: .
J gene: TRBJ2-6
D gene: .
CDR3 DNA: TGTGCCAGCAGTTTCCCCAAGGGGTCCGGGGCCAACGTCCTGACTTTC
CDR3 protein: CASSFPKGSGANVLTF

V gene: TRBV5-1
clone size: .
J gene: TRBJ1-1
D gene: .
CDR3 DNA: TGCGCCAGCGCCAATAGCAGGAACACTGAAGCTTTCTTT
CDR3 protein: CASANSRNTEAFF

V gene: TRBV2
clone size: .
J gene: TRBJ1-2
D gene: .
CDR3 DNA: TGTGCCACCGGCAGGGGCGCAAACTATGGCTACACCTTC
CDR3 protein: CATGRGANYGYTF

V gene: TRBV6-5
clone size: .
J gene: TRBJ1-1
D gene: .
CDR3 DNA: TGTGCCAGCAACGTACGGGGGAACACTGAAGCTTTCTTT
CDR3 protein: CASNVRGNTEAFF

V gene: TRBV4-3
clone size: .
J gene: TRBJ1-2
D gene: TRBD1
CDR3 DNA: TGCGCCAGCAGCCAAGATTTCAGGGGGCGAGGCTACACCTTC
CDR3 protein: CASSQDFRGRGYTF

V gene: TRBV7-9
clone size: .
J gene: TRBJ2-3
D gene: TRBD2
CDR3 DNA: TGTGCCAGCAACTCACAGAAGACTAGCGGGTACACAGATACGCAGTATTTT
CDR3 protein: CASNSQKTSGYTDTQYF

V gene: TRBV12-5
clone size: .
J gene: TRBJ2-1
D gene: TRBD2
CDR3 DNA: TGTGCTAGTGGTAAAACTAGCGGGGGTGACAATGAGCAGTTCTTC
CDR3 protein: CASGKTSGGDNEQFF

V gene: TRBV29-1
clone size: .
J gene: TRBJ1-6
D gene: TRBD1
CDR3 DNA: TGCAGCGCTCGGACAGGCGATTCACCCCTCCACTTT
CDR3 protein: CSARTGDSPLHF